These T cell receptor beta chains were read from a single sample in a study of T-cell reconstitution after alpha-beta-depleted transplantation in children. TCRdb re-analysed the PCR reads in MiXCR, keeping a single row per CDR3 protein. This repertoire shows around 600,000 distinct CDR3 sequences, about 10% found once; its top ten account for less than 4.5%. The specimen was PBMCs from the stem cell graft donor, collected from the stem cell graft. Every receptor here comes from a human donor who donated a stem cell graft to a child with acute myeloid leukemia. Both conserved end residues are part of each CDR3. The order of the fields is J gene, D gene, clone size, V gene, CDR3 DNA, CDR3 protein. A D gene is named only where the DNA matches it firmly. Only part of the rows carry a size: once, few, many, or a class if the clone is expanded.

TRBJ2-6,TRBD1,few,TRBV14,TGTGCCAGCAGCCAAACGTTGGGACAGGGGGCCAACGTCCTGACTTTC,CASSQTLGQGANVLTF
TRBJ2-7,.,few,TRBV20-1,TGCAGTGCTAGCTTGCCCCTTGACTACGAGCAGTACTTC,CSASLPLDYEQYF
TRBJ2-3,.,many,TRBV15,TGTGCCACCAGCAGAGTCGGGTCAGCCACGCAGTATTTT,CATSRVGSATQYF
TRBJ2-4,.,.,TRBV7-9,TGTGCCAGCAGCGCCTCAGGGGTAAACATTCAGTACTTC,CASSASGVNIQYF
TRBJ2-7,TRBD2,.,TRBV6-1,TGTGCCAGCAGCCGACTAGCGGGATCGGTCTACGAGCGGTACTTC,CASSRLAGSVYERYF
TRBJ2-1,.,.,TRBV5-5,TGTGCCAGCAGCTTGGAGCCCTCCAATGAGCAGTTCTTC,CASSLEPSNEQFF
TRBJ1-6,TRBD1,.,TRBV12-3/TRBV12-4,TGTGCCACCCAGGGGGATAATTCACCCCTCCACTTT,CATQGDNSPLHF
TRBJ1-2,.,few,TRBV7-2,TGTGCCAGCGGGAGGGAAGGGGCCTATGGCTACACCTTC,CASGREGAYGYTF
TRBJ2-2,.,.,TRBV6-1,TGTGCCAGCAGTGAAGAGGGGACTAACACCGGGGAGCTGTTTTTT,CASSEEGTNTGELFF
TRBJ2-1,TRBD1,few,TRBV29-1,TGCAGCGCCGGGGAAGGGACAGGGGATGAGCAGTTCTTC,CSAGEGTGDEQFF
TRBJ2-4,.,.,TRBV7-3,TGTGCCAGCAGCTTAAGGGGAGGAGTGGGCATTCAGTACTTC,CASSLRGGVGIQYF
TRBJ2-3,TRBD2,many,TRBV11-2,TGTGCCAGCAGCTTAGATCCCGAGCCGGGACTAGAAAAGTATTTT,CASSLDPEPGLEKYF
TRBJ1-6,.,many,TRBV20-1,TGCAGTGCCCAAACCGCTAATTCACCCCTCCACTTT,CSAQTANSPLHF
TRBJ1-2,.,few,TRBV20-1,TGCAGTGCTAGAGACCTAGCCGGTCTAGGTGGCTACACCTTC,CSARDLAGLGGYTF
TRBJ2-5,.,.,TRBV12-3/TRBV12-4,TGTGCCAGCAGATACCTTAGCGGCGAGACCCAGTACTTC,CASRYLSGETQYF
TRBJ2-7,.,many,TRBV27,TGTGCCAGCAGTTTACAGGGGACGTCCTACGAGCAGTACTTC,CASSLQGTSYEQYF
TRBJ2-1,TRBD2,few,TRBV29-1,TGCAGCGTGGAGGGTTCCCTTCTAGCGGGAGGGGATGAGCAGTTCTTC,CSVEGSLLAGGDEQFF
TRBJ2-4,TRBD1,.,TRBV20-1,TGCAGTGCCCCAAAGGGGGGACAGGGCTCAAAAAACATTCAGTACTTC,CSAPKGGQGSKNIQYF
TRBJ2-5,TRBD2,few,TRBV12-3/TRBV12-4,TGTGCCAGCAGTTTTGCGGGAGGGAGGGAGACCCAGTACTTC,CASSFAGGRETQYF
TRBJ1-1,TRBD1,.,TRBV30,TGTGCCTGGAGTGTGCCGGACAGGGGTATCACTGAAGCTTTCTTT,CAWSVPDRGITEAFF
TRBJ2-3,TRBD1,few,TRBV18,TGTGCCAGCTCACCACAGGGACAGGGAGTTGAGCACGAAGATACGCAGTATTTT,CASSPQGQGVEHEDTQYF
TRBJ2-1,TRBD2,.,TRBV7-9,TGTGCCAGCAGCGGCATAGCGGGAGGGCCGTACAATGAGCAGTTCTTC,CASSGIAGGPYNEQFF
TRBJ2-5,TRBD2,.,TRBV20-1,TGCAGTGCTAGACCTCTGGGACTAGCGGGACCACCTGGGACCCAGTACTTC,CSARPLGLAGPPGTQYF
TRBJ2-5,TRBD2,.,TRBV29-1,TGCAGCGTTGGACTAGCGGGAGGGGAAGAGACCCAGTACTTC,CSVGLAGGEETQYF
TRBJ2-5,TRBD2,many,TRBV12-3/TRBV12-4,TGTGCCAGCAGACTAGCGGGAGGGCCAGAGACCCAGTACTTC,CASRLAGGPETQYF
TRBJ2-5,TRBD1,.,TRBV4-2,TGTGCCAGCAGCCAGCTACAGGGGGCGGAAGAGACCCAGTACTTC,CASSQLQGAEETQYF